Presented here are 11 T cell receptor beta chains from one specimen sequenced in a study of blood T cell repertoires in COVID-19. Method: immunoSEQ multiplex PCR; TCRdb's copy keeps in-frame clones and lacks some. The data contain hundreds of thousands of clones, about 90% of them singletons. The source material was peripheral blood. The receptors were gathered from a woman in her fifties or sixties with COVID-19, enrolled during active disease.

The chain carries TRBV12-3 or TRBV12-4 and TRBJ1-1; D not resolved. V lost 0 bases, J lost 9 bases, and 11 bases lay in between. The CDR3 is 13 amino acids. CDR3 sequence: CASSLAASLQAFF. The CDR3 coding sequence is TGTGCCAGCAGTTTAGCGGCATCCCTGCAAGCTTTCTTT.

The chain's CDR3 is CASSTGLAGDREQFF. The CDR3 DNA reads as TGCGCCAGCAGCACGGGACTAGCGGGGGACCGTGAGCAGTTCTTC. V gene TRBV5-1 combines with J gene TRBJ2-1, with 14 bases aligning to TRBD2. There are 15 residues in the CDR3. The V gene's germline CDR1 is SGHRS and CDR2 YFSETQ. The junction had 6 bases not matched to a gene; V was cut back by 4 bases and J by 9 bases.

The chain's CDR3 is CASTRATADTQYF. The CDR3 region has the DNA TGTGCCAGCACCCGAGCTACAGCCGATACGCAGTATTTT. This chain uses TRBV9 with TRBJ2-3; no definite D call. The CDR3 consists of 13 residues. Germline loops: CDR1 SGDLS, CDR2 YYNGEE. Trimming left V 6 bases short and J 6 bases short, with 14 bases between.

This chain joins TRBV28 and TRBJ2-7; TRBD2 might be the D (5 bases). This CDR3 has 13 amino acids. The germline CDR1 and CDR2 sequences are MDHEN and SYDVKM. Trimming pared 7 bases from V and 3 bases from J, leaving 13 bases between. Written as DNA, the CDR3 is TGTGCCAGCATTCCGGACTCATTCTACGAGCAGTACTTC. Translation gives CASIPDSFYEQYF.

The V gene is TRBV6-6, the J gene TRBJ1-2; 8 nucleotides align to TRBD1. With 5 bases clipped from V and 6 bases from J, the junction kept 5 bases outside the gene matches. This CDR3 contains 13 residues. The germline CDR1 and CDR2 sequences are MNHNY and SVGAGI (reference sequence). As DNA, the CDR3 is TGTGCCAGCAGTGATACAGGGGGAAATGGCTACACCTTC. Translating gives CASSDTGGNGYTF.

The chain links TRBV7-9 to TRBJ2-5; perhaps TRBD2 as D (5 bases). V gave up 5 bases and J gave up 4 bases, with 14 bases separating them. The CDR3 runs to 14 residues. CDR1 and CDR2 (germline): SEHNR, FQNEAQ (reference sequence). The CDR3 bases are TGTGCCAGCAGCCCCCCCCTAGCACCAGAGACCCAGTACTTC. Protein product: CASSPPLAPETQYF.

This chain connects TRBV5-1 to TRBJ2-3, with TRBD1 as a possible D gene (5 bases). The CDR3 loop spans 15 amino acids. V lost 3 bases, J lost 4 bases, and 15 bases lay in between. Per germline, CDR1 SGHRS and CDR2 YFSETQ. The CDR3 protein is CASSSKAGRADTQYF. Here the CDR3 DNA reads TGCGCCAGCAGCTCGAAGGCAGGGCGAGCAGATACGCAGTATTTT.

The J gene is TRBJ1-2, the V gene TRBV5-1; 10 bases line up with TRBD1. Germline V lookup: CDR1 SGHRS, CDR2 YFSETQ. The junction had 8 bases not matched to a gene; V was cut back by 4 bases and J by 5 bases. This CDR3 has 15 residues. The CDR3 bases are TGCGCCAGCAGCATCGGGACAGGGGTTGGGTATGGCTACACCTTC. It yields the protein CASSIGTGVGYGYTF.

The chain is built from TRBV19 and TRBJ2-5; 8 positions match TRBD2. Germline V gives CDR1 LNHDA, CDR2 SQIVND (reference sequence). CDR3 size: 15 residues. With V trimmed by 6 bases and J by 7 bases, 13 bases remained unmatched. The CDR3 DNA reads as TGTGCCAGTAGCCCCTATGGGCGGGGGGACGGGACCCAGTACTTC. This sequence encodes CASSPYGRGDGTQYF.

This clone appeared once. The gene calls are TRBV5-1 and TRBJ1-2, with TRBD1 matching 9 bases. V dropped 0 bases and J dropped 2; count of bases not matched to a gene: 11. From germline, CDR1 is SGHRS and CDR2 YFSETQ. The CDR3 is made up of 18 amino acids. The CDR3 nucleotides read TGCGCCAGCAGCTTGGCCGAGGCGGGACAGGGTGCGAACTATGGCTACACCTTC. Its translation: CASSLAEAGQGANYGYTF.

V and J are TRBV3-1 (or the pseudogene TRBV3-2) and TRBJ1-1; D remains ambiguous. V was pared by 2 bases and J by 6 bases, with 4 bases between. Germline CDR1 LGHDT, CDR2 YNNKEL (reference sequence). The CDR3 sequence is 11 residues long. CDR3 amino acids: CASSQRAEAFF. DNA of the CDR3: TGTGCCAGCAGCCAACGGGCTGAAGCTTTCTTT.